Listed here are 26 T cell receptor beta chains from one sample, sequenced in a study of blood T cell repertoires in COVID-19. Assay: immunoSEQ multiplex PCR; the TCRdb copy retains only in-frame clones and omits some. The table lists 310,000 or so clones, approximately 90% of them singletons, with about 10% in the top ten. Sequencing was done on a sample of PBMCs or T cells enriched from blood (not recorded which). These receptors all come from a woman aged 18-29 years who had recovered from COVID-19.

As to this clone: Other DNA variants within this sample encode the same CDR3. The chain employs TRBV7-3 and TRBJ1-1; a possible D gene is TRBD1 (6 bases). The V end lost 2 bases, the J end lost 1 base, and 11 bases lay between the germline ends. Germline assignment: CDR1 SGHTA and CDR2 FQGTGA. CDR3 length: 15 residues. CDR3 loop: CASSLLGGRNTEAFF. CDR3 sequence (DNA): TGTGCCAGCAGCTTATTAGGGGGAAGGAACACTGAAGCTTTCTTT. The full variable domain, rest sourced from reference TRBV7-3 and TRBJ1-1, is GAGVSQTPSNKVTEKGKYVELRCDPISGHTALYWYRQSLGQGPEFLIYFQGTGAADDSGLPNDRFFAVRPEGSVSTLKIQRTERGDSAVYLCASSLLGGRNTEAFFGQGTRLTVV.

The chain couples TRBV7-2 to TRBJ2-6; D is unresolved. Germline-derived CDR1 and CDR2 are SGHTA and FQGNSA. The CDR3 covers 15 residues. Trimming stripped 5 bases from V and 2 bases from J, with 10 bases between. Written as DNA, the CDR3 is TGTGCCAGCAGCCGCGCCCCAACTGGGGCCAACGTCCTGACTTTC. As protein: CASSRAPTGANVLTF.

This clone was seen only once. The V and J genes are TRBV28 and TRBJ1-1, with TRBD1 matching over 8 bases. The CDR3 runs to 14 residues. Germline trimming cut 4 bases from V and 5 bases from J; bases unmatched to any gene: 6. CDR1 and CDR2 (germline): MDHEN, SYDVKM. DNA for the CDR3: TGTGCCAGCAGTTCATGGACAGGGCGAACTGAAGCTTTCTTT. The encoded protein is CASSSWTGRTEAFF.

This sequence joins TRBV10-3 and TRBJ1-3; 9 bases agree with TRBD1. The CDR3 has 16 amino acids. Trimming took 4 bases from V and 3 from J; bases not matched to a gene: 7. The germline CDR1 and CDR2 sequences are ENHRY and SYGVKD. CDR3 in DNA: TGTGCCATCAGTGTCGGACAGGGGATGGGTGGAAACACCATATATTTT. This codes for CAISVGQGMGGNTIYF.

To note about this clone: Other DNA sequences from this sample encode an identical CDR3 as well. This chain links TRBV30 with TRBJ2-5; the D is unclear. V dropped 0 bases and J dropped 3 bases, with 5 bases sitting between them. The CDR3 consists of 12 residues. The V gene's germline CDR1 is GTSNPN and CDR2 SVGIG (reference sequence). The CDR3 sequence is CAWSVTEETQYF. For the CDR3, the DNA is TGTGCCTGGAGTGTTACAGAAGAGACCCAGTACTTC.

This chain links TRBV6-5 with TRBJ1-1; 7 bases are shared with TRBD1. The ends lost 2 bases at V and 5 bases at J; junction bases unmatched: 8. Germline CDR1 reads MNHEY; CDR2 reads SVGAGI. CDR3 length: 15 residues. The CDR3 DNA is TGTGCCAGCAGTTACGATAGAGGGGGCGCGACTGAAGCTTTCTTT. Translated: CASSYDRGGATEAFF.

V gene TRBV3-1 (or the pseudogene TRBV3-2) combines with J gene TRBJ2-5; 8 positions match TRBD1. Germline V gene lookup returns CDR1 LGHDT and CDR2 YNNKEL (reference sequence). V shed 5 bases, J shed 5 bases, and the junction held 13 bases outside the gene matches. CDR3 length: 16 amino acids. CDR3 coding DNA: TGTGCCAGCAGCGCGCGAACAGGGGGGATATTTGAGACCCAGTACTTC. Translation gives CASSARTGGIFETQYF.

This rearrangement joins TRBV6-5 to TRBJ1-2; D ambiguous. Between the trimmed V and J ends, which lost 0 bases and 3 bases, there was a span of 8 bases. The CDR3 is made up of 14 amino acids. Germline V gives CDR1 MNHEY, CDR2 SVGAGI. The CDR3: CASSYSREDYGYTF. CDR3 in DNA: TGTGCCAGCAGTTACTCGAGGGAGGACTATGGCTACACCTTC.

The genes are TRBV2 and TRBJ1-1; D unresolved. The CDR3 consists of 13 residues. V gave up 4 bases and J gave up 5 bases, with 11 bases separating them. Germline-derived CDR1 and CDR2 are SNHLY and FYNNEI. CDR3 residues: CASSVGGDTEAFF. The CDR3 DNA reads as TGTGCCAGCAGTGTTGGCGGGGATACTGAAGCTTTCTTT.

This clone was picked up one time. This chain joins TRBV2 and TRBJ1-6; maybe TRBD1 (5 bases). The CDR3 length is 15 residues. Trimming took off 8 bases at V and 4 bases at J, with 15 bases between the two ends. Germline-derived CDR1 and CDR2 are SNHLY and FYNNEI. CDR3 coding DNA: TGTGCCAGCGGGGGGGAGGTCGCTTATAATTCACCCCTCCACTTT. Protein sequence: CASGGEVAYNSPLHF.

The J gene is TRBJ2-2, the V gene TRBV28; perhaps TRBD1 as D (7 bases). The CDR3 has 13 amino acids. V dropped 7 bases and J dropped 4 bases, with 10 bases sitting between them. The germline V gene encodes CDR1 MDHEN and CDR2 SYDVKM. In DNA, the CDR3 is TGTGCCAGCAACCAGGGGGGCACCGGGGAGCTGTTTTTT. Translating it yields CASNQGGTGELFF.

The chain recombines TRBV7-9 with TRBJ1-6; 7 bases align to TRBD1. This CDR3 is built from 15 residues. With V trimmed by 1 base and J by 9 bases, 6 bases remained unmatched. From germline, CDR1 is SEHNR and CDR2 FQNEAQ (reference sequence). The CDR3 DNA sequence: TGTGCCAGCAGCTTAGGAGGGGGCCGGGGTTCACCCCTCCACTTT. This gives the protein CASSLGGGRGSPLHF.

The chain recombines TRBV5-6 with TRBJ1-4, with D possibly matching TRBD1 (6 bases). Germline CDR1 is SGHDT and CDR2 is YYEEEE. The germline V and J ends were trimmed by 1 base and 5 bases, with 12 bases remaining between them. This CDR3 has 15 residues. CDR3 bases: TGTGCCAGCAGCTTGATAAACAGGGAGAATGAAAAACTGTTTTTT. Its translation: CASSLINRENEKLFF.

V is TRBV28 and J is TRBJ1-2; unclear D gene. This CDR3 region has 13 residues. Germline loops: CDR1 MDHEN, CDR2 SYDVKM. The V end was cut by 5 bases, the J end by 8 bases, with 15 bases between. The CDR3 is CASSVPSSGGYTF. For the CDR3, the DNA is TGTGCCAGCAGTGTTCCTTCCTCCGGGGGCTACACCTTC.

This chain connects TRBV7-9 to TRBJ1-4; D call uncertain. The V gene lost 8 bases and the J gene lost 4 bases, with 11 bases spanning the gap. This CDR3 has 13 residues. Per germline, CDR1 SEHNR and CDR2 FQNEAQ (reference sequence). The CDR3 loop is CASSGGNNEKLFF. As DNA, the CDR3 is TGTGCCAGCTCAGGAGGGAATAATGAAAAACTGTTTTTT. Looking up the rest from reference TRBV7-9 and TRBJ1-4 gives the full variable domain: DTGVSQNPRHKITKRGQNVTFRCDPISEHNRLYWYRQTLGQGPEFLTYFQNEAQLEKSRLLSDRFSAERPKGSFSTLEIQRTEQGDSAMYLCASSGGNNEKLFFGSGTQLSVL.

The V call is TRBV6-5, the J call TRBJ2-7; 11 positions agree with TRBD2. Trimming removed 1 base from V and 3 bases from J; junction bases left unmatched: 2. CDR3 length: 15 amino acids. Germline assignment: CDR1 MNHEY and CDR2 SVGAGI. In DNA form, the CDR3 reads TGTGCCAGCAGTTACTACCTAGCGGGGGGCTACGAGCAGTACTTC. Residues: CASSYYLAGGYEQYF.

The CDR3 nucleotides read TGTGCCAGCAGTCCCCAGACAGGGCATCGGTACGAGCAGTACTTC. It codes for CASSPQTGHRYEQYF. The chain recombines TRBV28 with TRBJ2-7, with 7 positions matching TRBD1. CDR1 is MDHEN, CDR2 SYDVKM, per germline. V gave up 5 bases and J gave up 4 bases; unmatched junction bases: 11. The CDR3 covers 15 residues.

This clone has only one observation. This chain connects TRBV7-9 to TRBJ2-3; D unresolved. From germline, CDR1 is SEHNR and CDR2 FQNEAQ (reference sequence). Trimming pared 4 bases from V and 7 bases from J, leaving 15 bases between. The CDR3 consists of 14 residues. The CDR3 reads CASSSQTARYTQYF. The CDR3 region has the DNA TGTGCCAGCAGCTCTCAAACAGCCCGTTATACGCAGTATTTT.

The gene calls are TRBV3-1 (or the pseudogene TRBV3-2) and TRBJ1-3; unclear D gene. V was pared by 4 bases and J by 0 bases, with 13 bases between. There are 16 residues in the CDR3. Germline lookup yields CDR1 LGHDT and CDR2 YNNKEL (reference sequence). The chain's CDR3 is CASSRPMAASGNTIYF. In nucleotides, the CDR3 is TGTGCCAGCAGCCGCCCCATGGCCGCCTCTGGAAACACCATATATTTT.

The gene calls are TRBV28 and TRBJ1-2; 11 bases agree with TRBD1. The CDR3 covers 15 residues. The germline V gene encodes CDR1 MDHEN and CDR2 SYDVKM. V lost 6 bases to trimming and J lost 6 bases; unmatched junction nucleotides: 9. CDR3 nucleotide sequence: TGTGCCAGCAGCCCCAGGGGGACAGGGGGGCATGGCTACACCTTC. This translates into CASSPRGTGGHGYTF.

Here the CDR3 reads CSVDLGQLNTEAFF. The CDR3 region has the DNA TGCAGCGTTGACCTGGGACAGCTGAACACTGAAGCTTTCTTT. This chain connects TRBV29-1 to TRBJ1-1, with 7 bases identical to TRBD1. The length of the CDR3 is 14 residues. CDR1 and CDR2 from the germline V gene are SQVTM and ANQGSEA. With V trimmed by 3 bases and J by 0 bases, 4 bases remained unmatched.

The chain is built from TRBV7-3 and TRBJ2-7; 7 positions agree with TRBD1. Germline V gene sequence: CDR1 SGHTA, CDR2 FQGTGA. CDR3 size: 15 residues. Trimming removed 0 bases from V and 5 bases from J; junction bases left unmatched: 7. CDR3 coding DNA: TGTGCCAGCAGCTTAACGTTCCAGGGGGTCAACGAGCAGTACTTC. Translated: CASSLTFQGVNEQYF.

This sequence joins TRBV28 and TRBJ1-1, with 7 bases identical to TRBD1. This CDR3 is 16 amino acids long. Germline CDR1 is MDHEN and CDR2 is SYDVKM. Trimming at V came to 3 bases and at J to 0 bases, leaving 7 bases not matched to a gene. The CDR3 is CASSLEQGFMNTEAFF. In DNA, the CDR3 is TGTGCCAGCAGTTTGGAACAGGGGTTCATGAACACTGAAGCTTTCTTT.

In this sample, this clone turned up a few times. The genes are TRBV2 and TRBJ1-1; 7 positions match TRBD1. J gave up 4 bases and V 6 bases, and 5 bases lay outside the gene matches. Per germline, CDR1 SNHLY and CDR2 FYNNEI. This CDR3 spans 13 amino acids. The DNA for the CDR3 is TGTGCCAGCAGAGGGCAGGGGGGCACTGAAGCTTTCTTT. It specifies CASRGQGGTEAFF.

A few counts support this clone. The CDR3 protein is CASSQGLGGNQPQHF. CDR3 coding DNA: TGTGCCAGCAGCCAAGGGCTCGGGGGCAATCAGCCCCAGCATTTT. The genes are TRBV3-1 (or the pseudogene TRBV3-2) and TRBJ1-5; the D is unclear. Trimming removed 1 base at V and 2 bases at J, with 9 bases between. Germline V gives CDR1 LGHDT, CDR2 YNNKEL (reference sequence). This CDR3 has 15 amino acids.

V usage is TRBV9 and J usage is TRBJ1-3; D uncertain. Germline values: CDR1 SGDLS, CDR2 YYNGEE. This CDR3 comprises 14 residues. Trimming cost V 3 bases and J 3 bases, with 10 bases left between them. DNA for the CDR3: TGTGCCAGCAGCGATAAAGAGGGTGGAAACACCATATATTTT. Amino acid sequence: CASSDKEGGNTIYF.